This TCR beta chain comes out of a study of T cells in Graves' hyperthyroidism and ophthalmopathy (dated by TCRdb to the late 2010s). Looking at the study overall: Peripheral blood was collected at initial diagnosis, before any treatment. TCR V-J signatures able to tell the groups apart were searched for in a discovery cohort of 100 patients, of whom 43 had Graves' ophthalmopathy and under 65 had stable Graves' hyperthyroidism. Prospective prediction of ophthalmopathy was tested in an independent validation cohort consisting of about 20 hyperthyroidism patients and 15 or so patients who later progressed to ophthalmopathy. The approximately 90 discovery patients were divided at random into training and test sets in a 7:3 ratio. The study also compared thyroid tissue and blood T-cell repertoires from about 6 Graves' hyperthyroidism patients. After blood sampling, hyperthyroidism patients were treated with methimazole at a starting dose of 30 mg daily, and ophthalmopathy patients were treated with high-dose intravenous methylprednisolone. According to the paper, TCR Vbeta CDR3 sequencing was carried out on about 140 peripheral blood samples, which came from approximately 41 ophthalmopathy, 70 to 80 hyperthyroidism and about 17 progressor patients.

TCR beta CDR3 regions were amplified from RNA transcripts. For the first round of RT-PCR on the TCR CDR3, the HTBI primer set was used together with the Qiagen OneStep RT-PCR kit. A second multiplex PCR round built the libraries, followed by size selection and purification. The libraries were sequenced on an Illumina HiSeq2000 using paired-end 100 bp reads. Regarding the original processing steps: SOAPnuke was used to process the raw data, throwing out any read that contained adapters or uncalled bases, had a mean Phred below 15, or lacked an exact constant-primer or identifier match. COPE v1.2.5 was used to merge high-quality paired reads, and clonotypes were defined as unique nucleotide sequences. MiTCR v1.1 was used to align the clonotypes against IMGT TRBV, TRBD and TRBJ reference segments. Analysis was restricted to V-J combinations with a frequency above 0.0001, which covered roughly 99% of repertoires. The TCS score was defined as F50 (clonal expansion) divided by E x V (chaos), with BLOSUM62-based TCRdist calculated between CDR3 peptides within each V-J. Welch's t-statistics and random forest reduced 500 to 550 V-J features to fewer than 15, which were used in a naive Bayes classifier (R e1071). TCRdb trimmed public reads at Q25 via fastp, called clones via MiXCR and kept in-frame beta chains. Identical CDR3 protein sequences are pooled into one entry, listed with their most common genes and DNA. The V and J calls follow TCRdb's processing rather than the paper's. This sample holds 300,000 to 500,000 distinct CDR3 sequences; about 15% were observed only once. Of the sample, 32% falls within the top ten clones.

V is reduced by 2 bases and J by 2 bases, leaving a spacing of 6 bases between them. Reading the germline V gene gives CDR1 SQVTM and CDR2 ANQGSEA. There are 12 amino acids in the CDR3, from cysteine to phenylalanine inclusive. Here the CDR3 DNA is all that survives: 36 bases in frame from base 1. Here is what the overall study found, with its caveats: Most expanded thyroid clonotypes (frequency above 0.001) were also detected in blood, suggesting blood repertoires may reflect thyroid immune responses. Sample size was not statistically predetermined, and blinding of investigators to group allocation was not performed. In validation, the model predicted progression to ophthalmopathy a median of about 5.9 months before onset, with approximately 68% sensitivity and roughly 73% specificity. In cross-validation, a model built on a 13 V-J signature told ophthalmopathy apart from stable hyperthyroidism with under 90% sensitivity and about 81% specificity, and in testing the same model reached 80%/75%.

On this clonotype: It lacks a known antigen. It has no much larger one-base neighbor in the sample; base qualities were not kept.

Stable Graves' hyperthyroidism was defined as no progression to ophthalmopathy during 18 months of follow-up. Hyperthyroidism patients were aged 18 to 65 years and newly diagnosed, with disease duration of less than 2 months. Any patient with an uncontrolled infection, another autoimmune disease, pregnancy or lactation was excluded. Diagnoses were based on clinical symptoms, serum thyroxine and TRAb, thyroid ultrasound and orbital computed tomography. Ficoll-Paque density gradient centrifugation was used to isolate PBMCs from around 10 ml of fresh peripheral blood. Total RNA was extracted using Trizol reagent, and RNA quality was assessed on an Agilent 2100 Bioanalyzer.

This receptor chain uses TRBV29-1 and TRBJ2-5, with an unclear D gene assignment. The clonotype comes from a woman aged 25-40 years with Graves' hyperthyroidism. Sample: blood. The DNA sequence is TGCAGCGTTGAAATCGGGCAAGAGACCCAGTACTTC. Its amino acids are CSVEIGQETQYF.